Here is one T cell receptor (beta chain) with its context. Antigen: not known. Germline CDR1 reads SNHLY; CDR2 reads FYNNEI. V gave up 8 bases and J gave up 2 bases, with 13 bases separating them. This CDR3 is built from 14 residues. The data were taken from a study of T cells in Graves' hyperthyroidism and ophthalmopathy. Overall study findings and caveats: Within blood appeared most thyroid clonotypes that had expanded above 0.001.

RNA transcripts were the template for amplifying TCR beta CDR3 regions. First-round RT-PCR of the TCR CDR3 relied on the HTBI primer set. A single record per CDR3 protein comes from TCRdb applying MiXCR to the multiplex PCR reads. The profile shows 800,000 or so distinct CDR3 sequences, roughly 37% of them singletons. The genes are TRBV2 and TRBJ1-5; D ambiguous. The sample taken for sequencing was blood. The TCR sequence derives from a man aged 18-30 years with Graves' hyperthyroidism. CDR3 nucleotide sequence: TGTGCCAGCTCACCAAAGGGCGGCAATCAGCCCCAGCATTTT. As protein: CASSPKGGNQPQHF.